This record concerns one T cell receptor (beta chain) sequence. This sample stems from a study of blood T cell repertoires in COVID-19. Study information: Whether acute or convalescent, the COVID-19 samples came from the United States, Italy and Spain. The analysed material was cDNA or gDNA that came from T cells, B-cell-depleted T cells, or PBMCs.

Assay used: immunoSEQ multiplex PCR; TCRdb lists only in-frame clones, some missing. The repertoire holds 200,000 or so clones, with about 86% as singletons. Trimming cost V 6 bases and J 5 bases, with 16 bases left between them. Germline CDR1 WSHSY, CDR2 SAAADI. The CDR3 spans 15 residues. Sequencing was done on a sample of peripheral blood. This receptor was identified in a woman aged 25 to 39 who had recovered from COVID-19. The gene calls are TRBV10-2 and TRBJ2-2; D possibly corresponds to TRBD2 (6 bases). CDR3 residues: CASSIDSRGTGELFF. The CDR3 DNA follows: TGCGCCAGCAGCATCGATAGCCGGGGGACCGGGGAGCTGTTTTTT.